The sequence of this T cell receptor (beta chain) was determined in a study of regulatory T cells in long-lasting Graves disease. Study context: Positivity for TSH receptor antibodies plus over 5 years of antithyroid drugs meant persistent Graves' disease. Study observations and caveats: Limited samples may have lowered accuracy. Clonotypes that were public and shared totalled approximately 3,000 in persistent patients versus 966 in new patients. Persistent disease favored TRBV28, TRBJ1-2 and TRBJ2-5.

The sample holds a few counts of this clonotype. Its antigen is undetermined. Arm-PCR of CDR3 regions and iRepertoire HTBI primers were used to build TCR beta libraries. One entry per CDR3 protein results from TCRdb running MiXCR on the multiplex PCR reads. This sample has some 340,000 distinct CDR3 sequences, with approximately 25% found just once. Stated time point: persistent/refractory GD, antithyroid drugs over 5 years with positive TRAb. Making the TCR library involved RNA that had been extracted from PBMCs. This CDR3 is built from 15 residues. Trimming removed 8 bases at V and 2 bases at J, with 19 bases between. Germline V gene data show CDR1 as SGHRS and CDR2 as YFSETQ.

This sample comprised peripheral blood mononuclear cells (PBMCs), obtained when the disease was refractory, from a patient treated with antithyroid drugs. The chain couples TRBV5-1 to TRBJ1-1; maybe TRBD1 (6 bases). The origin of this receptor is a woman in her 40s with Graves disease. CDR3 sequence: CASHPNPGTNTEAFF. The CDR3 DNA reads TGCGCCAGTCACCCGAATCCAGGGACAAACACTGAAGCTTTCTTT.